This TCR beta chain originates from a study of blood T cells in healthy people across ages. General observations from the study: The long-lived group displayed more naive CD4+ cells, plus higher diversity, than the aged donors did. Diversity of TCR beta per million T cells declined in a roughly linear way with age.

The second PCR ran about 6 to 11 cycles with a sample-barcoded 5' primer and J-beta primers. Every molecule of cDNA carried a tag from a template-switch adaptor with 12 random nucleotides. TCRdb ran MiXCR on the 5' RACE reads and lists one entry per CDR3 protein. The data show some 860,000 distinct CDR3 sequences, with 45% to 70% seen just once and about a quarter held by the top ten. V was pared by 2 bases and J by 7 bases, with 9 bases between. CDR1 and CDR2 from the germline V gene are ENHRY and SYGVKD. The CDR3 is made up of 14 amino acids. Concerning this clonotype itself: Antigen specificity is unknown.

Each sample yielded at least 5 micrograms of PBMC total RNA. Material for sequencing was blood. J is TRBJ1-6 and V is TRBV10-3; D not resolved. The clonotype comes from a man in his forties in good health. The CDR3 loop is CAISEALTNSPLHF. As DNA, the CDR3 is TGTGCCATCAGTGAGGCACTGACGAATTCACCCCTCCACTTT.